This TCR beta chain stems from a study of blood T cell repertoires in COVID-19 (dated by TCRdb to 2020 to 2021). Turning to the overall study: Samples covering the acute and convalescent phases of COVID-19 were provided by collaborators in the United States, Italy and Spain. The prospective study material was composed of cDNA or gDNA derived from T cells, B-cell-depleted T cells, or PBMCs. Subjects who had been exposed to COVID-19, were actively infected with it, or had recovered from it provided the deeply sampled blood TCRbeta repertoires that made up the dataset. The repertoires were released in a freely available public database intended as a resource for research on the immune response to SARS-CoV-2. Samples were obtained from the ongoing ImmuneRACE study (first 160 participants) and from over 1,000 subjects provided by 6 global collaborators. Nearly every sample came with metadata listing a de-identified subject ID, COVID-19 status, age in years and sex. Where HLA class I and class II types were available, the types were taken from metadata supplied by the sample provider, not from assay-based typing. Broad study findings and their caveats: The quantity of clinical and demographic metadata differed by source and by participant and was supplied without curation.

This clone was counted a few times. Its antigen is not yet known. No base quality information exists; no much larger clone differs at one position. The immunoSEQ Assay, a bias-controlled multiplex PCR, was used to amplify TCRbeta CDR3 regions from genomic DNA. The published analysis was carried out like this. The number of nucleated cells in each sample was estimated from the amplification of reference gene primers within the assay. To quantify the absolute abundance of each unique TCRbeta CDR3 rearrangement, sequence reads were collapsed and filtered. For each sample, productive Simpson clonality was calculated as the square root of Simpson's diversity index over productive rearrangements. The table comes from immuneACCESS by way of TCRdb, which keeps in-frame sequences with V and J called. Part of the clones is missing from these tables; in studies checked, under half for an unresolved V gene and the rest for unknown reasons. V, J and clone size are those of that table, while D and trimming were read from the DNA. The sample has fewer than 200,000 clones on record, around 87% of them singletons. The ten most abundant clones make up about 2.6% of the sample.

At one collaborating source in Seattle, patients were enrolled during active infection and were followed longitudinally through the course of disease. Each collaborating institution followed its own protocols to collect whole blood in K2EDTA tubes. For TCRbeta analysis, collaborator samples were shipped as frozen whole blood, as isolated PBMCs, or as DNA extracted from either sample type. The germline V and J ends show losses of 4 bases and 2 bases respectively, and no gene match explains 8 bases of the junction. Counted from cysteine to phenylalanine, this CDR3 has 17 amino acids. Only the CDR3 part of the read is kept: 51 bases, read in frame from the first base. Sequences LNHDA (CDR1) and SQIVND (CDR2) are obtained from the germline V gene (reference sequence).

This clonotype was obtained from a woman older than 75 with COVID-19, enrolled during active disease. Here the chain combines TRBV19 and TRBJ2-6; 7 bases in the junction line up with TRBD1. The sequenced sample consisted of peripheral blood. Here is the DNA: TGTGCCAGTAGTACCTTGAAGACAGGGACTGGGGCCAACGTCCTGACTTTC. Its translation is CASSTLKTGTGANVLTF.